The sequence of this T cell receptor (beta chain) was determined in a study of identical twins. Study-wide findings and caveats: Insertions ran lower in abundant cord blood beta clonotypes, though not in memory repertoires. With monozygotic twins, out-of-frame TCR alpha sharing exceeded what models estimated.

Turning to this clonotype: Its specificity is not known.

A universal primer site was created by template switching, with the cDNA bearing unique molecular identifiers. TCRdb reanalysed the 5' RACE reads using MiXCR and keeps one entry per CDR3 protein. The profile shows a few hundred thousand distinct CDR3 sequences, about 11% of them singletons. The CDR3 extends over 20 amino acids. What was sequenced was memory T cells sorted from blood. The V call is TRBV21-1, the J call TRBJ2-4; the table's D call, TRBD1, has no DNA check behind it. TRBV21-1 is flagged as a pseudogene. The TCR was taken from a man aged 50 or older in good health. The CDR3 DNA follows: TGTGCCAGCAGCAAAGCGCGTGGGACAGGGGCGACACTAGCCGGGAACATTCAGTACTTC. Translated: CASSKARGTGATLAGNIQYF.